These T cell receptor beta chains were read from a single sample in a study of CD8+ T cells in alopecia areata. The method was immunoSEQ multiplex PCR; TCRdb's version includes in-frame clones alone and lacks a portion of them. The table shows about 190,000 clones, with around 64% occurring only once. The sample in question was CD4+ T cells sorted from blood, obtained around week 50, from a patient treated with tofacitinib. Source of these receptors: a human donor with alopecia areata. Each CDR3 is given with its conserved first and last residue. A D gene is named only where the DNA matches it firmly. The size field is filled for only some rows; it gives once, few, many or a size class.

TRBD1 | few | TRBJ2-1 | TRBV6-1 | CAISDRFNEQFF | TGTGCCATCTCGGACAGGTTCAATGAGCAGTTCTTC
. | . | TRBJ2-3 | TRBV15 | CATSRDKDSTDTQYF | TGTGCCACCAGCAGAGATAAGGACAGCACAGATACGCAGTATTTT
TRBD1 | few | TRBJ2-7 | TRBV30 | CAWSATLPPGQGTYEQYF | TGTGCCTGGAGTGCCACACTCCCTCCGGGACAGGGGACCTACGAGCAGTACTTC
TRBD2 | few | TRBJ2-1 | TRBV15 | CATSRDPPTSGVWEQFF | TGTGCCACCAGCAGAGATCCCCCCACTAGCGGGGTCTGGGAGCAGTTCTTC
. | once | TRBJ1-1 | TRBV4-3 | CASSQDRRALTLEAFF | TGCGCCAGCAGCCAAGATCGAAGGGCCCTCACCCTTGAAGCTTTCTTT
. | few | TRBJ2-7 | TRBV2 | CASSLSSYEQYF | TGTGCCAGCAGTCTCAGCTCCTACGAGCAGTACTTC
. | . | TRBJ1-1 | TRBV6-5 | CASSYAGGTEAFF | TGTGCCAGCAGTTACGCGGGGGGCACTGAAGCTTTCTTT
. | once | TRBJ1-4 | TRBV4-3 | CASSQEIGYATNEKLFF | TGCGCCAGCAGCCAAGAAATAGGTTATGCAACTAATGAAAAACTGTTTTTT
. | few | TRBJ2-1 | TRBV29-1 | CSVARSNEQFF | TGCAGCGTTGCCCGGTCCAATGAGCAGTTCTTC
. | few | TRBJ1-4 | TRBV29-1 | CSAGGAATNEKLFF | TGCAGCGCCGGAGGGGCAGCAACTAATGAAAAACTGTTTTTT
. | . | TRBJ2-1 | TRBV14 | CASSQVGSESDEQFF | TGTGCCAGCAGCCAAGTGGGCTCCGAGTCGGATGAGCAGTTCTTC
. | . | TRBJ2-1 | TRBV5-1 | CASNPLGDPDNEQFF | TGCGCCAGCAACCCCCTAGGGGATCCGGACAATGAGCAGTTCTTC
. | . | TRBJ2-2 | TRBV29-1 | CSVEEGNTGELFF | TGCAGCGTTGAGGAGGGAAACACCGGGGAGCTGTTTTTT